The text below deals with one TCR beta chain. V shed 4 bases and J shed 6 bases, with 19 bases lying between them. The CDR3 is 16 amino acids. CDR1 and CDR2 from the germline V gene are SNHLY and FYNNEI. This specimen belongs to a study of control samples from healthy donors and cancer patients. Assay: immunoSEQ multiplex PCR; the TCRdb copy retains only in-frame clones and omits some. The ten top clones account for approximately 2.2%, within a sample of roughly 190,000 clones. Sequenced sample: blood. The sequence derives from a woman in her twenties or thirties in good health. The V call is TRBV2, the J call TRBJ2-1; the D is unclear. The CDR3 coding sequence is TGTGCCAGCAGTGTTAGGACCGTATTACCCTTCAATGAGCAGTTCTTC. Protein sequence: CASSVRTVLPFNEQFF.